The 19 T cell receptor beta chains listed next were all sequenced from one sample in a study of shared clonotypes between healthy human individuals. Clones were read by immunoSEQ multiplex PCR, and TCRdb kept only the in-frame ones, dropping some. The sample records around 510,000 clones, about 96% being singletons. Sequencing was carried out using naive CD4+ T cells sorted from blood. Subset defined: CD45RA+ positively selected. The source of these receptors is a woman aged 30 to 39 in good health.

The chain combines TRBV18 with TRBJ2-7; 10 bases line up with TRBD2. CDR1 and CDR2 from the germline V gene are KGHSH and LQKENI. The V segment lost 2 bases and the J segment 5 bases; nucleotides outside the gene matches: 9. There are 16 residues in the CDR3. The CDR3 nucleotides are TGTGCCAGCTCACCATTTGTCGGGACTAGCGAAAACGAGCAGTACTTC. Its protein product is CASSPFVGTSENEQYF.

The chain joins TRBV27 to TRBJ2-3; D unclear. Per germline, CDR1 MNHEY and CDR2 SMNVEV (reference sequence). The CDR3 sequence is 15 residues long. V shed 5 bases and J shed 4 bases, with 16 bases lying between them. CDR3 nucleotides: TGTGCCAGCAGTCCAAGCTCCCGACCCCCAGATACGCAGTATTTT. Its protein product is CASSPSSRPPDTQYF.

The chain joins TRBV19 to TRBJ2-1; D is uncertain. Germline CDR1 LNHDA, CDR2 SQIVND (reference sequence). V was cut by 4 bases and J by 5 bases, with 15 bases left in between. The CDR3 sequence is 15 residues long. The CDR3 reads CASSTLDEDHNEQFF. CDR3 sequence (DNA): TGTGCCAGTAGTACCCTGGACGAGGATCACAATGAGCAGTTCTTC.

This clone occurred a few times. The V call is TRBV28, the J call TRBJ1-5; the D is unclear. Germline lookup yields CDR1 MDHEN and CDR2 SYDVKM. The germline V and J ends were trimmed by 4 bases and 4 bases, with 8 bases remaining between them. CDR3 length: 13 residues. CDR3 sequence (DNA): TGTGCCAGCAGTTCCCCAACAAATCAGCCCCAGCATTTT. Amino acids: CASSSPTNQPQHF.

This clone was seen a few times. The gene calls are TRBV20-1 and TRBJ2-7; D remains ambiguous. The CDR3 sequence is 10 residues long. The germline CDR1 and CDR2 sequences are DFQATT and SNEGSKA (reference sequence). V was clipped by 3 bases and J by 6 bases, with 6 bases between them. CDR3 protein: CSASLPEQYF. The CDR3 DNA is TGCAGTGCTAGCTTGCCCGAGCAGTACTTC.

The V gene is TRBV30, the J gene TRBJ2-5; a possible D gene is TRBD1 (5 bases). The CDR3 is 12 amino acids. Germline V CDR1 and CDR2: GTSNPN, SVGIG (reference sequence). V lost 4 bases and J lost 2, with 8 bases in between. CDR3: CAWNRQQETQYF. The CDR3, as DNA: TGTGCCTGGAACCGACAGCAAGAGACCCAGTACTTC.

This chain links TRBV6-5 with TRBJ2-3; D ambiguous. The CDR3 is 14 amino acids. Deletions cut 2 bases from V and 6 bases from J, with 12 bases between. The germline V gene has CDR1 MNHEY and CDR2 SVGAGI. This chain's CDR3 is CASSYGDPLDTQYF. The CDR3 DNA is TGTGCCAGCAGTTACGGCGACCCTCTTGATACGCAGTATTTT.

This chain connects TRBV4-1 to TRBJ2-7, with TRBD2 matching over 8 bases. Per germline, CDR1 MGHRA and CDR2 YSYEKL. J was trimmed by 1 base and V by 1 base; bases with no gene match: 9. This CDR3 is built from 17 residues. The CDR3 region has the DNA TGCGCCAGCAGCCAAGGCCCCGGTGGGACTAGTTCCTACGAGCAGTACTTC. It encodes CASSQGPGGTSSYEQYF.

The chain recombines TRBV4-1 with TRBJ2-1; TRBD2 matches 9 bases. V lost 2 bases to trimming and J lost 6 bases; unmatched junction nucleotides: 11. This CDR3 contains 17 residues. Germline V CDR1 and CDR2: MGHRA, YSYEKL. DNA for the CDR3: TGCGCCAGCAGCCAATCCCTCCTGACTAGCGGAGCCAATGAGCAGTTCTTC. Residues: CASSQSLLTSGANEQFF.

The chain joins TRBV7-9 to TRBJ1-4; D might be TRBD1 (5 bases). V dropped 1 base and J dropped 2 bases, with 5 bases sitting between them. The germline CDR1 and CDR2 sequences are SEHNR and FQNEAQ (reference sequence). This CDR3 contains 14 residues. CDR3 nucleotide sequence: TGTGCCAGCAGCTTAGGACAGACTAATGAAAAACTGTTTTTT. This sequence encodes CASSLGQTNEKLFF. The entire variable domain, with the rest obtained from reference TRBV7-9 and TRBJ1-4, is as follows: DTGVSQNPRHKITKRGQNVTFRCDPISEHNRLYWYRQTLGQGPEFLTYFQNEAQLEKSRLLSDRFSAERPKGSFSTLEIQRTEQGDSAMYLCASSLGQTNEKLFFGSGTQLSVL.

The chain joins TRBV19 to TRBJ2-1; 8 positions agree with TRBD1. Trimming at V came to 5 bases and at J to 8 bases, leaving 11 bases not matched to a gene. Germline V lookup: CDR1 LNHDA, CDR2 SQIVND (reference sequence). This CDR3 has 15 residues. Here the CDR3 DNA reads TGTGCCAGTAGTGCGACTCCGGGACAGGAAGATGAGCAGTTCTTC. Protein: CASSATPGQEDEQFF.

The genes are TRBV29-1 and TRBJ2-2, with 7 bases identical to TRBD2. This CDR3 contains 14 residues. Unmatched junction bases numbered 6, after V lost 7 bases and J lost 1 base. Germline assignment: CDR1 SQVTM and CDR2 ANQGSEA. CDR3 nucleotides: TGCAGCGCCACTAGCGTTGGGAACACCGGGGAGCTGTTTTTT. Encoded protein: CSATSVGNTGELFF.

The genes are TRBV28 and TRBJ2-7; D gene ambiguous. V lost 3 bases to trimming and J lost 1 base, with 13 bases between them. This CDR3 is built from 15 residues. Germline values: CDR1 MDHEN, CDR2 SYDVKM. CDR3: CASSLVAKVSYEQYF. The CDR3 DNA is TGTGCCAGCAGTTTGGTGGCTAAGGTTTCCTACGAGCAGTACTTC. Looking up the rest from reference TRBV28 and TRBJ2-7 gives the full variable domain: DVKVTQSSRYLVKRTGEKVFLECVQDMDHENMFWYRQDPGLGLRLIYFSYDVKMKEKGDIPEGYSVSREKKERFSLILESASTNQTSMYLCASSLVAKVSYEQYFGPGTRLTVT.

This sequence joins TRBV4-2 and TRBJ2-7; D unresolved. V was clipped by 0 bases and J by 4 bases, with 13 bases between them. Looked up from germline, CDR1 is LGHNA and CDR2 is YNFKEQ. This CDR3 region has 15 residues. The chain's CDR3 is CASSQDEAMEYEQYF. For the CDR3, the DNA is TGTGCCAGCAGCCAAGATGAGGCGATGGAGTACGAGCAGTACTTC.

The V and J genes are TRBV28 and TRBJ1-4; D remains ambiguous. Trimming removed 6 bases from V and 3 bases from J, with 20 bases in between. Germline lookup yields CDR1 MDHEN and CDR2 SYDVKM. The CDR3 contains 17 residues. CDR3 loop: CASRNERGVGANEKLFF. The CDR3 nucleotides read TGTGCCAGCAGGAACGAGCGCGGGGTGGGAGCTAATGAAAAACTGTTTTTT. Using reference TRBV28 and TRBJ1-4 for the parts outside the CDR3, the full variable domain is DVKVTQSSRYLVKRTGEKVFLECVQDMDHENMFWYRQDPGLGLRLIYFSYDVKMKEKGDIPEGYSVSREKKERFSLILESASTNQTSMYLCASRNERGVGANEKLFFGSGTQLSVL.

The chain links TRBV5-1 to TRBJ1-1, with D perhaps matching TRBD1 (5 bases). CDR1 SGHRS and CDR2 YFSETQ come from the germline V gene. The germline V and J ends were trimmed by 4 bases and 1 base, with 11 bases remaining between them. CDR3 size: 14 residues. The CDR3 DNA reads TGCGCCAGCAGCGGTGGGGCCGAGAACACTGAAGCTTTCTTT. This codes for CASSGGAENTEAFF.

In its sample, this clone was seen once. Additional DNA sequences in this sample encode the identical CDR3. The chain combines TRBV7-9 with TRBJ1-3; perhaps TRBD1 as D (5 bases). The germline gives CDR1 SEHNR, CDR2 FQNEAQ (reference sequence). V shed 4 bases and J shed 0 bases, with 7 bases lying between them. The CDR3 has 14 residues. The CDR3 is CASSSQDSGNTIYF. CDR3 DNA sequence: TGTGCCAGCAGCTCACAGGACTCTGGAAACACCATATATTTT.

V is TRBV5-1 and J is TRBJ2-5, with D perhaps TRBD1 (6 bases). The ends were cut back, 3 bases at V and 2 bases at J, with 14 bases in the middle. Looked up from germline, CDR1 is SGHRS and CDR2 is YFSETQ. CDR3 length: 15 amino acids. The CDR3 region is CASSSLPTGQETQYF. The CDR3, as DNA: TGCGCCAGCAGCTCGCTACCGACAGGACAAGAGACCCAGTACTTC.

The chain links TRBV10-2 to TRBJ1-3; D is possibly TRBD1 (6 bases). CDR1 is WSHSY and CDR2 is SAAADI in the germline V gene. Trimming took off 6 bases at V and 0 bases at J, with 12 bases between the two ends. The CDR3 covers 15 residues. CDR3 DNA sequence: TGCGCCAGCAGATGGGACACTTTCTCTGGAAACACCATATATTTT. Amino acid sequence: CASRWDTFSGNTIYF.